This entry features one T cell receptor (beta chain) sequence. Its antigen is unknown. Per-nucleotide qualities are absent, and no much larger clonotype sits a single base away. According to the study, the label for this sample's time point signals: after dendritic cell vaccination, including at tumor progression/relapse. Patients were selected on the basis of adequate residual fresh-frozen tumor tissue and more than two years of available survival data. None of the glioblastoma patients carried an isocitrate dehydrogenase mutation, although molecular status otherwise varied. PBMC were collected before vaccination, two weeks after the third vaccination, and at tumor progression if progression occurred. The Qiagen DNeasy Blood extraction Kit was used for extraction of genomic DNA. The immunoSEQ assay amplified TCRB CDR3 regions from 2 micrograms of genomic DNA, or from all available DNA when less than that amount was available. The multiplex PCR employed 60 forward primers targeting TCR V beta segments and 13 reverse primers targeting J beta segments. Synthetic control templates were spiked into each sample at limiting dilution to estimate reads per starting template. The Illumina HiSeq System generated sequencing reads of 87 bp. The study's processing was this. PCR and sequencing errors were removed by a nearest neighbor algorithm that merged closely related sequences. TCR overlap was measured as the percentage of unique tumor TCR beta sequences that were also present in the peripheral blood of the same patient. The clones in this table, taken by TCRdb from immuneACCESS, are in-frame only. Not every clone is retained; where verified, under half of the shortfall comes from an unresolved V gene, and the cause of the rest is unknown. V, J and clone size derive from that table, while D and trimming were established from the DNA sequence. This sample has tens of thousands of clones in its table, and about 88% of those were observed once. 5.3% of the sample rests with the top ten.

The data originate from a study of glioma-infiltrating T cells after dendritic cell vaccination listed by TCRdb under 2016. At the level of the whole study: A cohort of approximately 15 glioblastoma patients from Phase I and II dendritic cell vaccination trials was included, of whom 9 were newly diagnosed and 6 had recurrent disease. Autologous tumor lysate-pulsed dendritic cell vaccination was administered to the patients between the early 2000s and the early 2010s. The vaccine consisted of monocyte-derived dendritic cells cultured less than 9 days with IL-4 and GM-CSF, then pulsed overnight with autologous tumor lysate. Patients received three intradermal dendritic cell vaccine injections at biweekly intervals in the arm below the axilla. Tumor-infiltrating lymphocyte content was quantified and tumor and blood repertoires were compared in dendritic cell-vaccinated glioblastoma patients by deep sequencing of TCR beta CDR3 regions. Survival after dendritic cell vaccination was correlated with TCR sequencing metrics such as TIL content and the overlap between tumor and blood repertoires. Beyond this particular receptor, the publication reports: The response model built on TCR overlap across three groups was characterized as speculative, with prospective validation still needed. TCR clonality showed no direct relationship with survival, which suggests that a diverse polyclonal response may matter. The cohort was small and heterogeneous, only a few patients had full blood and tumor sets, and even fewer had initial-recurrent tumor pairs. Higher estimated pretreatment TIL content predicted longer time to progression and overall survival after dendritic cell vaccination.

Per the germline V gene, MGHDK is the CDR1 and SYGVNS is the CDR2. Trimming accounts for 7 bases at V and 4 bases at J, while the number of junction bases matched to no gene is 6. Including cysteine and phenylalanine, the CDR3 has 14 amino acids. Only the CDR3 region is kept as DNA, spanning 42 bases read in frame from base 1. The chain is encoded by TRBV25-1 joined to TRBJ1-1, and 10 bases in between align with TRBD1. Sequenced here: blood, sampled after dendritic cell vaccination. This sequence was found in a human donor with glioblastoma. This receptor has the CDR3 CASNWDRGGTEAFF. The nucleotides read TGTGCCAGCAATTGGGACAGGGGAGGCACTGAAGCTTTCTTT. The entire variable domain, with the stretches around the CDR3 drawn from the reference TRBV25-1 and TRBJ1-1 proteins, is EADIYQTPRYLVIGTGKKITLECSQTMGHDKMYWYQQDPGMELHLIHYSYGVNSTEKGDLSSESTVSRIRTEHFPLTLESARPSHTSQYLCASNWDRGGTEAFFGQGTRLTVV.